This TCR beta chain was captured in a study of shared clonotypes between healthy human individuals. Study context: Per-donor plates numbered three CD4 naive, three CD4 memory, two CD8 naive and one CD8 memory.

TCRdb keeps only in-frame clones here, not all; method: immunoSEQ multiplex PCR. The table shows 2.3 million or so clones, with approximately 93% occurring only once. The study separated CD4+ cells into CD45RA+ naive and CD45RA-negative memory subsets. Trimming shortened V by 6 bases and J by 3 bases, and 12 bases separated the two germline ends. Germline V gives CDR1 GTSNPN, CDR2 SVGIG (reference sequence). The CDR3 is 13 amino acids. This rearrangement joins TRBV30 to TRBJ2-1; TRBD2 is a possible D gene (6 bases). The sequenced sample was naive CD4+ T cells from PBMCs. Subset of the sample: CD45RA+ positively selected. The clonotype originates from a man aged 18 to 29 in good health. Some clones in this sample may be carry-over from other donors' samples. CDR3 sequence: CACPMRGYNEQFF. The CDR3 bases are TGTGCCTGCCCGATGCGGGGCTACAATGAGCAGTTCTTC.